The TCR beta chain described here comes from a study of T-cell reconstitution after alpha-beta-depleted transplantation in children. The CDR3 consists of 14 residues. Per the germline V gene, CDR1 is SGHRS and CDR2 is YFSETQ. V gave up 3 bases and J gave up 3 bases, with 12 bases separating them. TCRbeta library preparation incorporated unique molecular identifiers. TCRdb fed the PCR reads into MiXCR, producing one record per CDR3 protein. The sample shows about 440,000 distinct CDR3 sequences, about 40% of them seen only once. The sequenced sample was PBMCs, obtained before TCRalphabeta/CD19-depleted stem cell transplant. This receptor was obtained from a girl aged 2-15 years with aplastic anemia, due to receive a stem cell transplant. The rearrangement links TRBV5-1 to TRBJ2-5; D might be TRBD2 (6 bases). The CDR3 is CASSSGLGKETQYF. The CDR3 DNA reads as TGCGCCAGCAGCTCGGGACTGGGGAAAGAGACCCAGTACTTC.